This section outlines one T cell receptor (beta chain) sequence together with its context. This CDR3 comprises 13 residues. The germline V gene encodes CDR1 SGHTS and CDR2 YDEGEE. Trimming left V 7 bases short and J 6 bases short, with 16 bases between. These data come from a study of Ad26.COV2.S vaccination and SARS-CoV-2 variants. Turning to the study itself: Once or twice, 56 days apart, Ad26.COV2.S was delivered intramuscularly.

Measured with immunoSEQ multiplex PCR; TCRdb has only the in-frame clones, and not every one. The data contain around 450,000 clones, roughly 87% of them singletons. Treatment described: some 20 received Ad26.COV2.S at low or high dose, single or two shots; roughly five received placebo; per-sample allocation not given. Material that was analyzed had been drawn on day 63 after the first vaccine or placebo injection. This chain joins TRBV5-8 and TRBJ1-2; the D is unclear. Sequenced here: peripheral blood, sampled in a trial of Ad26.COV2.S vaccine versus placebo. This receptor was identified in a person between 18 and 65 years old who received the Ad26.COV2.S COVID-19 vaccine or a placebo. CDR3: CASGSSWGDGYTF. The CDR3 DNA is TGTGCCAGCGGGTCGAGCTGGGGTGATGGCTACACCTTC.